The sequence of this TCR beta chain was determined in a study of Graves' ophthalmopathy and Graves' hyperthyroidism. About the research overall: Peripheral blood was collected at initial diagnosis, before any treatment.

Newly diagnosed, the hyperthyroidism patients had under 2 months' duration and were aged 18 to 65. The sample holds many counts of this clonotype. Its target is not known. Using RNA transcripts, the TCR beta CDR3 regions were amplified. RT-PCR with HTBI primers came first, then second-round multiplex PCR. Using its own MiXCR run on the multiplex PCR reads, TCRdb lists one record per CDR3 protein. The sample records some 350,000 distinct CDR3 sequences, 17% being singletons. Whole-study results and caveats: Forecasting of ophthalmopathy progression by the model achieved approximately 70% sensitivity and 72% to 75% specificity. Blood shared most expanded thyroid clonotypes above 0.001 frequency.

The receptor comes from an adult woman with stable Graves' hyperthyroidism. Input material: peripheral blood.

The chain's CDR3 is CASREGQAFAKIGYEQYF. Here the CDR3 DNA reads TGTGCCAGCAGGGAGGGACAGGCCTTCGCCAAAATTGGATACGAGCAGTACTTC. This sequence joins TRBV28 and TRBJ2-7; 8 bases align to TRBD1. Germline V gene lookup returns CDR1 MDHEN and CDR2 SYDVKM. Trimming removed 6 bases from V and 4 bases from J; junction bases left unmatched: 20. This CDR3 spans 18 amino acids. The whole variable domain, filled in from reference TRBV28 and TRBJ2-7, reads DVKVTQSSRYLVKRTGEKVFLECVQDMDHENMFWYRQDPGLGLRLIYFSYDVKMKEKGDIPEGYSVSREKKERFSLILESASTNQTSMYLCASREGQAFAKIGYEQYFGPGTRLTVT.